This entry lists 25 T cell receptor beta chains sequenced from one sample in a study of neurological immune-mediated disorders. Documented time point: longitudinal time-point 2. TCRdb reprocessed the 5' RACE reads via MiXCR and lists one record per CDR3 protein. The table includes about 80,000 distinct CDR3 sequences, 5.8% detected once. Input material: PBMCs. The origin of the receptors is a woman aged 55-70 years with multiple sclerosis.

This clonotype was picked up many times. The rearrangement links TRBV5-1 to TRBJ2-1; 11 bases map to TRBD2. V lost 5 bases to trimming and J lost 9 bases; unmatched junction nucleotides: 13. CDR3 length: 16 amino acids. Per the germline V gene, CDR1 is SGHRS and CDR2 is YFSETQ. As DNA, the CDR3 is TGCGCCAGCAGGGATTTAGCGGGGGGGCCCGGGAGTGAGCAGTTCTTC. It encodes CASRDLAGGPGSEQFF.

This clonotype has ten or more counts. This rearrangement joins TRBV12-5 to TRBJ1-5; D unclear. CDR1 is LGHNT, CDR2 FRNRAP, per germline. The CDR3 runs 15 residues. V was shortened by 6 bases and J by 0 bases, with 12 bases between the two germline ends. The CDR3 reads CASGDDQYSNQPQHF. The CDR3 region has the DNA TGTGCTAGTGGGGACGATCAGTATAGCAATCAGCCCCAGCATTTT.

This clonotype was detected many times. The chain joins TRBV29-1 to TRBJ1-1; 8 bases line up with TRBD1. V lost 7 bases, J lost 3 bases, and 7 bases stayed unmatched. The germline V gene has CDR1 SQVTM and CDR2 ANQGSEA. CDR3 length equals 13 residues. DNA of the CDR3: TGCAGCGACCTGACAGGGGCTGACACTGAAGCTTTCTTT. Translated: CSDLTGADTEAFF.

The chain joins TRBV28 to TRBJ2-7; no clear D. The ends were cut back, 2 bases at V and 2 bases at J, with 7 bases in the middle. The V gene's germline CDR1 is MDHEN and CDR2 SYDVKM. The CDR3 runs 13 residues. For the CDR3, the DNA is TGTGCCAGCAGTTTAATTTCCCCCTACGAGCAGTACTTC. It is translated as CASSLISPYEQYF.

This clonotype was recorded many times. The chain employs TRBV5-1 and TRBJ2-6; TRBD1 agrees at 9 bases. The CDR3 is 16 amino acids. V dropped 3 bases and J dropped 4; count of bases not matched to a gene: 5. Germline assignment: CDR1 SGHRS and CDR2 YFSETQ. CDR3 region: CASSSGQGLGANVLTF. The CDR3 DNA sequence: TGCGCCAGCAGCTCCGGACAGGGGTTAGGGGCCAACGTCCTGACTTTC.

The chain links TRBV3-1 to TRBJ2-5; maybe TRBD1 (5 bases). The CDR3 totals 16 residues. Germline V gene lookup returns CDR1 LGHDT and CDR2 YNNKEL (reference sequence). Trimming pared 0 bases from V and 5 bases from J, leaving 16 bases between. In nucleotides, the CDR3 is TGTGCCAGCAGCCAAGAACAGTTTCAGGGTGGGGAGACCCAGTACTTC. Translated: CASSQEQFQGGETQYF.

This clonotype was observed many times. V and J are TRBV7-9 and TRBJ2-5, with TRBD1 matching 9 bases. Germline loops: CDR1 SEHNR, CDR2 FQNEAQ (reference sequence). The CDR3 is 15 amino acids. The ends lost 7 bases at V and 5 bases at J; junction bases unmatched: 11. This chain's CDR3 is CASNPDTGGTETQYF. CDR3 coding DNA: TGTGCCAGCAACCCCGATACAGGGGGCACCGAGACCCAGTACTTC. Full variable domain (missing parts from reference TRBV7-9 and TRBJ2-5): DTGVSQNPRHKITKRGQNVTFRCDPISEHNRLYWYRQTLGQGPEFLTYFQNEAQLEKSRLLSDRFSAERPKGSFSTLEIQRTEQGDSAMYLCASNPDTGGTETQYFGPGTRLLVL.

This clonotype was counted ten times or more. The rearrangement joins TRBV4-1 to TRBJ2-3; D is possibly TRBD2 (5 bases). The V gene's germline CDR1 is MGHRA and CDR2 YSYEKL. This CDR3 spans 15 amino acids. Trimming pared 3 bases from V and 2 bases from J, leaving 12 bases between. The CDR3 DNA is TGCGCCAGCAGCCAGCTAGCCCTAAACACAGATACGCAGTATTTT. Translation gives CASSQLALNTDTQYF.

This clonotype came up many times. The rearrangement joins TRBV2 to TRBJ2-2; D not certain. The length of the CDR3 is 15 residues. Germline CDR1 is SNHLY and CDR2 is FYNNEI. Trimming shortened V by 6 bases and J by 5 bases, and 16 bases separated the two germline ends. This CDR3 reads CASRSGPLGTGELFF. The CDR3 DNA reads TGTGCCAGCAGATCCGGGCCCCTCGGGACCGGGGAGCTGTTTTTT.

In this sample, this clonotype turned up many times. The J gene is TRBJ2-3, the V gene TRBV2; the match to TRBD2 covers 9 bases. V was clipped by 7 bases and J by 1 base; unmatched bases: 9. The germline V gene has CDR1 SNHLY and CDR2 FYNNEI. This CDR3 is built from 16 residues. The CDR3, as DNA: TGTGCCAGCACCACCGGGACTAGCCCGGGCACAGATACGCAGTATTTT. Protein product: CASTTGTSPGTDTQYF.

In its sample, this clonotype was seen a few times. The rearrangement joins TRBV20-1 to TRBJ2-5; 10 positions agree with TRBD1. Trimming at V came to 0 bases and at J to 5 bases, leaving 6 bases not matched to a gene. Germline V lookup: CDR1 DFQATT, CDR2 SNEGSKA (reference sequence). This CDR3 contains 15 residues. The CDR3 spells CSARDGDRGLETQYF. CDR3 nucleotide sequence: TGCAGTGCTAGAGATGGTGACAGGGGGCTTGAGACCCAGTACTTC.

This clonotype was recorded at least ten times. The V gene is TRBV20-1, the J gene TRBJ2-6; 7 nucleotides agree with TRBD1. This CDR3 region has 16 residues. Germline CDR1 DFQATT, CDR2 SNEGSKA (reference sequence). V shed 6 bases, J shed 0 bases, and the junction held 8 bases outside the gene matches. CDR3 DNA sequence: TGCAGTGCACCGACAGGGAAATCCTCTGGGGCCAACGTCCTGACTTTC. This gives the protein CSAPTGKSSGANVLTF.

This clonotype was counted ten times or more. The chain couples TRBV7-2 to TRBJ2-5; a possible D gene is TRBD2 (6 bases). The CDR3 is made up of 15 amino acids. Germline values: CDR1 SGHTA, CDR2 FQGNSA. The germline V and J ends were trimmed by 5 bases and 7 bases, with 20 bases remaining between them. The CDR3 coding sequence is TGTGCCAGCAGCCCGAGTAGCGGCCCGGCTGTGACCCAGTACTTC. Amino acids: CASSPSSGPAVTQYF.

The sample holds many counts of this clonotype. The chain employs TRBV20-1 and TRBJ1-2; D perhaps matches TRBD1 (6 bases). Germline values: CDR1 DFQATT, CDR2 SNEGSKA (reference sequence). V was pared by 1 base and J by 5 bases, with 20 bases between. The CDR3 contains 16 residues. This CDR3 reads CSARGPSGALGYGYTF. Written as DNA, the CDR3 is TGCAGTGCTAGAGGTCCCTCAGGGGCCCTTGGGTATGGCTACACCTTC.

On this clonotype: A read error may explain this, as a much larger clone is one base away. The chain uses TRBV5-1 and TRBJ1-2; TRBD1 is a possible D gene (6 bases). V was pared by 4 bases and J by 3 bases, with 13 bases between. The CDR3 is 14 residues long. The V gene's germline CDR1 is SGHRS and CDR2 YFSETQ. CDR3 residues: CASSRTVGDYGYTF. The CDR3 nucleotides read TGCGCCAGCAGCAGGACAGTCGGGGACTATGGCTACACCTTC.

This clonotype was recorded many times. The chain has TRBV20-1 and TRBJ2-1; possible D gene TRBD1, 5 bases. Trimming stripped 4 bases from V and 3 bases from J, with 13 bases between. Per the germline V gene, CDR1 is DFQATT and CDR2 is SNEGSKA (reference sequence). This CDR3 region has 14 residues. The CDR3 region is CSAMNRKYYNEQFF. The CDR3 DNA is TGCAGTGCTATGAACAGGAAGTACTACAATGAGCAGTTCTTC.

This clonotype was detected ten times or more. This rearrangement joins TRBV7-2 to TRBJ2-5; TRBD2 matches 11 bases. The junction had 6 bases not matched to a gene; V was cut back by 4 bases and J by 2 bases. CDR3 length: 16 amino acids. Germline CDR1 SGHTA, CDR2 FQGNSA. This CDR3 is CASSSLAGGLQETQYF. The CDR3 DNA sequence: TGTGCCAGCAGCTCCCTAGCGGGGGGATTACAAGAGACCCAGTACTTC.

This clonotype was observed many times. V and J are TRBV5-1 and TRBJ2-7; tentatively, D is TRBD2 (5 bases). The CDR3 has 12 amino acids. The V gene lost 6 bases and the J gene lost 3 bases, with 10 bases spanning the gap. The germline CDR1 and CDR2 sequences are SGHRS and YFSETQ. CDR3 nucleotide sequence: TGCGCCAGCAACGGAGACTACTACGAGCAGTACTTC. It specifies CASNGDYYEQYF.

This clonotype was picked up many times. This chain uses TRBV11-2 with TRBJ2-2, with D perhaps TRBD1 (5 bases). The germline CDR1 and CDR2 sequences are SGHAT and FQNNGV. The ends were cut back, 4 bases at V and 4 bases at J, with 22 bases in the middle. The CDR3 has 18 amino acids. As DNA, the CDR3 is TGTGCCAGCAGCTCCCCGAGATACGGGCAGGGCCGCACCGGGGAGCTGTTTTTT. Residues: CASSSPRYGQGRTGELFF.

This clonotype was detected many times. The chain links TRBV7-6 to TRBJ1-2; 10 positions agree with TRBD1. J lost 5 bases, V lost 2 bases, and 5 bases had no gene match. The germline V gene has CDR1 SGHVS and CDR2 FNYEAQ. The CDR3 totals 15 residues. CDR3 DNA: TGTGCCAGCAGCTTACAGGGACAGGGGTCATATGGCTACACCTTC. Translated, it gives CASSLQGQGSYGYTF.

There are many counts of this clonotype. The J gene is TRBJ2-7, the V gene TRBV20-1; maybe TRBD2 (5 bases). Trimming pared 4 bases from V and 2 bases from J, leaving 12 bases between. The CDR3 extends over 13 amino acids. Germline-derived CDR1 and CDR2 are DFQATT and SNEGSKA (reference sequence). CDR3 DNA: TGCAGTGCTACGGGATTTGTAACCTACGAGCAGTACTTC. Its translation is CSATGFVTYEQYF.

This chain uses TRBV12-3 or TRBV12-4 with TRBJ2-3; 14 nucleotides agree with TRBD2. Losses at the gene ends were 6 bases for V and 7 bases for J; bases not matched to a gene: 6. The CDR3 extends over 15 amino acids. CDR3 nucleotide sequence: TGTGCCAGCAGAAGGACTAGCGGGGGGTTCAATACGCAGTATTTT. Translating gives CASRRTSGGFNTQYF.

Concerning this clonotype itself: This may be a read error: a much more frequent sequence differs by one nucleotide. The chain has TRBV12-3 or TRBV12-4 and TRBJ1-1; D is uncertain. The CDR3 loop spans 14 amino acids. V was trimmed by 2 bases and J by 1 base, leaving 8 bases between them. CDR3 DNA: TGTGCCAGCAGTTTAACCCTTCAGAACACTGAAGCTTTCTTT. Encoded protein: CASSLTLQNTEAFF.

By its share, this clonotype is medium-sized (0.01 to 0.1%). The gene calls are TRBV5-1 and TRBJ1-2; tentative D call: TRBD1 (5 bases). V was shortened by 0 bases and J by 7 bases, with 13 bases between the two germline ends. The CDR3 extends over 14 amino acids. CDR1 SGHRS and CDR2 YFSETQ come from the germline V gene. The CDR3 protein is CASSLEGTGAGYTF. The CDR3 region has the DNA TGCGCCAGCAGCTTGGAAGGTACCGGGGCTGGCTACACCTTC.

This clonotype was observed at least ten times. The gene calls are TRBV7-9 and TRBJ1-6; a possible D gene is TRBD1 (5 bases). CDR3 size: 14 residues. Trimming left V 1 base short and J 6 bases short, with 7 bases between. Germline V CDR1 and CDR2: SEHNR, FQNEAQ (reference sequence). The CDR3 DNA reads as TGTGCCAGCAGCTTAGGGGACGGTAATTCACCCCTCCACTTT. Its protein is CASSLGDGNSPLHF.